These T cell receptor beta chains were read from a single sample in a study of T cells expressing NK-cell markers. TCRdb reprocessed the 5' RACE reads and keeps a single row for each CDR3 protein, giving no DNA. Its listing shows 250,000 to 300,000 distinct CDR3 sequences. Sequencing was carried out using blood T cells: a sorted CD56 or NKG2C T cell subset, CD4+ or CD8+ T cells, or bulk PBMC T cells (not recorded which). The receptors shown here come from a young man in good health. The CDR3 runs from the conserved cysteine through the conserved F or W. Each record gives: J gene, V gene, CDR3 protein.

TRBJ2-3 TRBV20-1 CSASRKGRSTDTQYF
TRBJ2-7 TRBV6-5 CASSYSPASGIRSYEQYF
TRBJ2-1 TRBV12-3/TRBV12-4 CASSRVAHEQFF
TRBJ2-3 TRBV20-1 CSARDRAGATQYF
TRBJ1-3 TRBV20-1 CSAPVVGGSGNTIYF
TRBJ1-1 TRBV29-1 CSVEEWIMNTEAFF
TRBJ2-1 TRBV6-2/TRBV6-3 CASSDTSGRAHEQFF
TRBJ2-1 TRBV5-4 CASRFRDDNEQFF
TRBJ1-4 TRBV12-3/TRBV12-4 CASSLIGSGTSEKLFF
TRBJ1-6 TRBV12-3/TRBV12-4 CASRDGSSNSPLHF
TRBJ2-3 TRBV15 CATSRDQAGARTDTQYF
TRBJ1-4 TRBV5-6 CASSMPTGNEKLFF
TRBJ2-3 TRBV12-3/TRBV12-4 CATKWNSADTQYF
TRBJ2-6 TRBV20-1 CSARDPGQPSGANVLTF
TRBJ1-1 TRBV25-1 CASSEFGAAMNTEAFF
TRBJ2-1 TRBV6-1 CASSDPTSGSSNEQFF
TRBJ2-5 TRBV6-5 CASSSSLGREETQYF
TRBJ2-7 TRBV5-5 CASSVGLGTYEQYF
TRBJ2-7 TRBV20-1 CSAQGQGAGDEQYF
TRBJ1-5 TRBV11-2 CASSLVELRRLGNQPQHF
TRBJ2-1 TRBV29-1 CSVVGASYNEQFF
TRBJ2-1 TRBV29-1 CSAVRGRPNNEQFF
TRBJ1-1 TRBV6-5 CASSSPPGAQGFEAFF
TRBJ1-1 TRBV18 CASSPGEGAFF
TRBJ2-5 TRBV30 CAWSQSTETQYF
TRBJ2-7 TRBV27 CASSTQGVGSYEQYF
TRBJ2-1 TRBV7-9 CASRTTGTSSNEQFF
TRBJ2-2 TRBV5-1 CASSFGRLNTGELFF
TRBJ2-3 TRBV11-1 CASSLATRGLGTDTQYF
TRBJ2-2 TRBV30 CAWSVFGGGELFF
TRBJ2-7 TRBV28 CASSLLAAYYEQYF
TRBJ1-5 TRBV12-3/TRBV12-4 CASTLTGEGNQPQHF
TRBJ2-3 TRBV7-2 CASSKGQGITDTQYF
TRBJ2-1 TRBV5-6 CASTRGAYNEQFF
TRBJ2-1 TRBV5-1 CASSRAGDNEQFF
TRBJ2-2 TRBV30 CAWSVLGGTGELFF
TRBJ2-5 TRBV12-3/TRBV12-4 CASSSWASEGTQYF
TRBJ2-3 TRBV9 CASSGVRADTQYF
TRBJ2-2 TRBV4-3 CASSYDRGPGELFF
TRBJ2-2 TRBV10-3 CAISEWGGGLAGELFF
TRBJ2-3 TRBV6-5 CASSYSGLAGDEGDTQYF
TRBJ1-6 TRBV6-6 CASSSGYNSPLHF
TRBJ1-1 TRBV5-4 CASSREGTSDTEAFF
TRBJ1-1 TRBV29-1 CSVAPGQASAFF
TRBJ1-6 TRBV6-5 CASSYSGQNNSPLHF
TRBJ1-1 TRBV20-1 CSAPQYGGAGTEAFF
TRBJ1-1 TRBV5-5 CASRGPPDVLTEAFF
TRBJ2-1 TRBV4-1 CASPGYNEQFF
TRBJ2-1 TRBV7-8 CASSSISGSGVNEQFF
TRBJ2-1 TRBV7-3 CASSLLAGSGNEQFF
TRBJ1-3 TRBV30 CAWTAGSRSGNTIYF
TRBJ2-1 TRBV5-1 CASSLSDTQYNEQFF
TRBJ2-5 TRBV2 CASSLGQFEFIGETQYF
TRBJ2-1 TRBV15 CATSRETSGRAGVNNEQFF
TRBJ2-7 TRBV6-5 CASSYRPLAGGSYEQYF
TRBJ2-1 TRBV14 CASSPRKKTVSSYNEQFF